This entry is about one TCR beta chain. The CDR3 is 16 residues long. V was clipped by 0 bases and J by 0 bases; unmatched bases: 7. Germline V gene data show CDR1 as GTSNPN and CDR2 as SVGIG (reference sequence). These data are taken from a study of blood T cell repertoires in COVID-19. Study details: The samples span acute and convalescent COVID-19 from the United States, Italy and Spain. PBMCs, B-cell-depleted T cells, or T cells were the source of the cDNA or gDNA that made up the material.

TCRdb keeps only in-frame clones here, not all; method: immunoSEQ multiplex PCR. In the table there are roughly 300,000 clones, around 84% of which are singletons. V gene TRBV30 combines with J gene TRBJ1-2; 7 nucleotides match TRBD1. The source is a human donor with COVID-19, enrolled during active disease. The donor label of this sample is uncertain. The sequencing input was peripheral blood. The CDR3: CAWSVSGQVANYGYTF. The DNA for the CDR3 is TGTGCCTGGAGTGTATCCGGACAGGTAGCTAACTATGGCTACACCTTC.